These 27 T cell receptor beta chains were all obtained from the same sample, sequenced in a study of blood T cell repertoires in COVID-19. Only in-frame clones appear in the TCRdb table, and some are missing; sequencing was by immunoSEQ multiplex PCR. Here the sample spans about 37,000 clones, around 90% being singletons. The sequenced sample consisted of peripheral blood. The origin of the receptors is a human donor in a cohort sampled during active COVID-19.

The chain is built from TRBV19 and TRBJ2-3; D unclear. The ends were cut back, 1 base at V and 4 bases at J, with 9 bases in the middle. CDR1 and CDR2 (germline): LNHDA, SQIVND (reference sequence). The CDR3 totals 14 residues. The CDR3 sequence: CASSIATVSDTQYF. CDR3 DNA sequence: TGTGCCAGTAGTATAGCTACAGTATCAGATACGCAGTATTTT.

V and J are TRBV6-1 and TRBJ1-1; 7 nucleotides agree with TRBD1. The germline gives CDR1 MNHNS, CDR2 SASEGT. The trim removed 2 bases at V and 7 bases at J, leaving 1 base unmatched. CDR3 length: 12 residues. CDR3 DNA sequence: TGTGCCAGCAGTGAACGGGACAGTGAAGCTTTCTTT. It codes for CASSERDSEAFF.

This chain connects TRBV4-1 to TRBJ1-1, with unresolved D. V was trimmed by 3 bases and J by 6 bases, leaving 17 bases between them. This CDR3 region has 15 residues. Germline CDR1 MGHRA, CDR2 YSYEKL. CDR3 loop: CASSQPDTRLSEAFF. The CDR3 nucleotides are TGCGCCAGCAGCCAGCCAGACACTCGCCTGTCTGAAGCTTTCTTT.

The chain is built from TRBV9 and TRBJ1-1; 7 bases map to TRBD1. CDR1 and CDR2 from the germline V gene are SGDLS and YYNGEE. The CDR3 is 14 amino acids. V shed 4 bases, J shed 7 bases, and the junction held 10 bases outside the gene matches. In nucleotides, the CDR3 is TGTGCCAGCAGCTTGAGGACAGGCCCCAGTGAAGCTTTCTTT. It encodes CASSLRTGPSEAFF.

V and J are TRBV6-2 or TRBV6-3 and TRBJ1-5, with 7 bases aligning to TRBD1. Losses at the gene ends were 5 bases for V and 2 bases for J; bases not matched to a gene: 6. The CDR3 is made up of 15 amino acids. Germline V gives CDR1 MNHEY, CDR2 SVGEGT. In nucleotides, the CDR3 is TGTGCCAGCAGTCCAAGGGGGCTGGGCAATCAGCCCCAGCATTTT. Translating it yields CASSPRGLGNQPQHF.

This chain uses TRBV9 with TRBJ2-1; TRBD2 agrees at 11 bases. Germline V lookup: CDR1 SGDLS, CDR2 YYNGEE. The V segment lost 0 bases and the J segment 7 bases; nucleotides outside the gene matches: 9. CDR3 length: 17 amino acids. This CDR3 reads CASSVATGLAANNEQFF. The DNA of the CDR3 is TGTGCCAGCAGCGTAGCTACGGGACTAGCGGCGAATAATGAGCAGTTCTTC.

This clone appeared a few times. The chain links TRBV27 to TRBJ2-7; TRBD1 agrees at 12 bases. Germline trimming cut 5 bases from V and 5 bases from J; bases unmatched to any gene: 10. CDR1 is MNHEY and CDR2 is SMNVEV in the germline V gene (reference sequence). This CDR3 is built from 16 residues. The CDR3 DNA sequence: TGTGCCAGCAGTCTGGGGCCGGGACAGGGGGCCCACGAGCAGTACTTC. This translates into CASSLGPGQGAHEQYF.

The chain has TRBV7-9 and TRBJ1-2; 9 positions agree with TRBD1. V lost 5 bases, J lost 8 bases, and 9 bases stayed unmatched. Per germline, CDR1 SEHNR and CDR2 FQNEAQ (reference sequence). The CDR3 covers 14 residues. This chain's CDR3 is CASSRTGATGGYTF. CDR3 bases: TGTGCCAGCAGCCGGACAGGGGCCACGGGGGGCTACACCTTC. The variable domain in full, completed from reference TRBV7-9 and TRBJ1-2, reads DTGVSQNPRHKITKRGQNVTFRCDPISEHNRLYWYRQTLGQGPEFLTYFQNEAQLEKSRLLSDRFSAERPKGSFSTLEIQRTEQGDSAMYLCASSRTGATGGYTFGSGTRLTVV.

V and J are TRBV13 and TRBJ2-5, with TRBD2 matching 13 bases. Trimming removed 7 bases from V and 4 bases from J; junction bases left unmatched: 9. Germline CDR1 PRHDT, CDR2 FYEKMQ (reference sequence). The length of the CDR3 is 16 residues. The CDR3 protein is CASTLQTSGGAETQYF. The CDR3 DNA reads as TGTGCCAGCACCCTTCAAACTAGCGGGGGGGCAGAGACCCAGTACTTC.

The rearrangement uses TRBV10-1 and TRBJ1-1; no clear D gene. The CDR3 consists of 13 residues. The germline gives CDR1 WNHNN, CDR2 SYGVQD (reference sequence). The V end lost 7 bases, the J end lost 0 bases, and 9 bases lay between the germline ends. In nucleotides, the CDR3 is TGCGCCAGCAACTCCGCCATGAACACTGAAGCTTTCTTT. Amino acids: CASNSAMNTEAFF.

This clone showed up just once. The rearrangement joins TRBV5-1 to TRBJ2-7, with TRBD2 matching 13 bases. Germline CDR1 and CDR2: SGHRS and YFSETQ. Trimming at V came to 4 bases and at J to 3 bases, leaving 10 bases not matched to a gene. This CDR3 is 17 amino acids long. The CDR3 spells CASSRLAGGSVHYEQYF. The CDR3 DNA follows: TGCGCCAGCAGCAGACTAGCGGGAGGATCAGTCCACTACGAGCAGTACTTC.

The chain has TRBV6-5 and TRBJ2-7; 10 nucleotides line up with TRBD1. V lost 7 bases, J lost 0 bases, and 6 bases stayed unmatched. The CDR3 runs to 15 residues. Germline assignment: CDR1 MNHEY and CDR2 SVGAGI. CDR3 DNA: TGTGCCAGCATGGACAGGGGGAAAATCTCCTACGAGCAGTACTTC. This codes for CASMDRGKISYEQYF.

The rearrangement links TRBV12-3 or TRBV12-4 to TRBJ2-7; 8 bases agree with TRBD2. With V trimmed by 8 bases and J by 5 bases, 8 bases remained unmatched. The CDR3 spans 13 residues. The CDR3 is CASRRAGGHEQYF. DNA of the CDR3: TGTGCCAGCCGGAGGGCGGGAGGCCACGAGCAGTACTTC.

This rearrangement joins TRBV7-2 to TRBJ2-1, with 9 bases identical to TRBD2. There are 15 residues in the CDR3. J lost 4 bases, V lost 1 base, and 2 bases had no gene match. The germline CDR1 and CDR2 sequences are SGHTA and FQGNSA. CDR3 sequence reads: CASSLVAGEYNEQFF. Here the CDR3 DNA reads TGTGCCAGCAGCTTAGTAGCGGGAGAATACAATGAGCAGTTCTTC.

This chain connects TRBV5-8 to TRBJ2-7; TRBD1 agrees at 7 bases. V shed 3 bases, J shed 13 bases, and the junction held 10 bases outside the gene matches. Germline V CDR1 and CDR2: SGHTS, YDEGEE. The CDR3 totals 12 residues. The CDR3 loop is CASSSNRGTSYF. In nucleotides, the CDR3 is TGTGCCAGCAGCTCCAACAGGGGAACGAGTTACTTC.

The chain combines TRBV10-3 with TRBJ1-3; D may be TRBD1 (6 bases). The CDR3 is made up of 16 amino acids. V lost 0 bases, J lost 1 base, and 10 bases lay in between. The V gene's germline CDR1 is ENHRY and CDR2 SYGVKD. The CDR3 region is CAISESTGTSGNTIYF. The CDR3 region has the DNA TGTGCCATCAGTGAGTCGACAGGAACTTCTGGAAACACCATATATTTT.

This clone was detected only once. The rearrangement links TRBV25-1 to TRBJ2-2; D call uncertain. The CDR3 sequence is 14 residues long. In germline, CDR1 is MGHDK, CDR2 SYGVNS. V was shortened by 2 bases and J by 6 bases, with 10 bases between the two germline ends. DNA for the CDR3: TGTGCCAGCAGTGAAACGGGTCCTCCCGGGGAGCTGTTTTTT. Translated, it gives CASSETGPPGELFF.

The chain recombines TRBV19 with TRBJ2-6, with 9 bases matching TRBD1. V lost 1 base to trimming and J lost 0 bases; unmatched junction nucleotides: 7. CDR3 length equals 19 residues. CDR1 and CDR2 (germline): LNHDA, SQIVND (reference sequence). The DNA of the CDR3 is TGTGCCAGTAGTATAGGCGCCGGGACAGGGAGCTCTGGGGCCAACGTCCTGACTTTC. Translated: CASSIGAGTGSSGANVLTF.

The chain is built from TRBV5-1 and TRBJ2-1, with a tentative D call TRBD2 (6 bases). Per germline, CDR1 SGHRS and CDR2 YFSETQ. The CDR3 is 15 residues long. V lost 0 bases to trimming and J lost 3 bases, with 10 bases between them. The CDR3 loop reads CASSLESSDYNEQFF. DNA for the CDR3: TGCGCCAGCAGCTTGGAGTCTAGCGACTACAATGAGCAGTTCTTC.

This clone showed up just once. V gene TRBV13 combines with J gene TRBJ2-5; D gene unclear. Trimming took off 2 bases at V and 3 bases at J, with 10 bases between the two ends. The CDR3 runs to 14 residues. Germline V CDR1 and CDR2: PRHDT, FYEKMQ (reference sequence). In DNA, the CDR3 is TGTGCCAGCAGCTTACAGTCCGAAGAAGAGACCCAGTACTTC. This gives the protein CASSLQSEEETQYF.

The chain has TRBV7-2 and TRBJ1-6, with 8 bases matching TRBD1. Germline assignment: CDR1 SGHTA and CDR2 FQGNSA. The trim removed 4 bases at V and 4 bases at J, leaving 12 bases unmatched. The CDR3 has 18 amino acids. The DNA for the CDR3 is TGTGCCAGCAGCTCCATCGGACAGGGTGGCTCATATAATTCACCCCTCCACTTT. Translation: CASSSIGQGGSYNSPLHF.

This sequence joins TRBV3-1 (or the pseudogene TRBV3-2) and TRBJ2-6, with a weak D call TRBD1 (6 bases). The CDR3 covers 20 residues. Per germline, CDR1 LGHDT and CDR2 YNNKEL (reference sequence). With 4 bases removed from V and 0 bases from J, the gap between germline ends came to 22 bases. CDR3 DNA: TGTGCCAGCAGCCCTAGTTGTGCAGGGGTCGACTACTCTGGGGCCAACGTCCTGACTTTC. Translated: CASSPSCAGVDYSGANVLTF.

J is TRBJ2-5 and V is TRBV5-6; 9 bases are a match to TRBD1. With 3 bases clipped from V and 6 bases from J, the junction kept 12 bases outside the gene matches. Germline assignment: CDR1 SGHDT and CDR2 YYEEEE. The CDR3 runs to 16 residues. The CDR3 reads CASSYISDRGLKTQYF. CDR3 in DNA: TGTGCCAGCAGCTACATATCGGACAGGGGACTGAAGACCCAGTACTTC.

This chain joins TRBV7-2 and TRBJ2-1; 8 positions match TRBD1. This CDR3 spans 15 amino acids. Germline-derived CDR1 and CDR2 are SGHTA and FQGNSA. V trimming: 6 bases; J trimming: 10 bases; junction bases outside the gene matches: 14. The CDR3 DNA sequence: TGTGCCAGCAGTCATCCCCCGGACAGGGTTCGCGAGCAGTTCTTC. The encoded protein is CASSHPPDRVREQFF.

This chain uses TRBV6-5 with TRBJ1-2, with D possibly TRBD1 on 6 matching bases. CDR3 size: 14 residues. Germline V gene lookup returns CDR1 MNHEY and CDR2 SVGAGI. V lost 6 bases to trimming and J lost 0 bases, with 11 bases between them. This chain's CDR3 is CASRRTVTNYGYTF. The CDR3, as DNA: TGTGCCAGCAGACGGACAGTTACTAACTATGGCTACACCTTC.

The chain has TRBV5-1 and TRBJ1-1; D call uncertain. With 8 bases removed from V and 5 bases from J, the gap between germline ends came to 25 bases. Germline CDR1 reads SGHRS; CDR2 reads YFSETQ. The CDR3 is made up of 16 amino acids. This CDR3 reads CAREPHPPAFGTEAFF. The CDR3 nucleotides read TGCGCCAGAGAGCCTCACCCCCCCGCTTTCGGGACTGAAGCTTTCTTT.

The CDR3 nucleotides read TGTGCCAGCAGCTTAGGCTCAGGGGGCCTCGAGCAGCCCCAGCATTTT. Protein product: CASSLGSGGLEQPQHF. The J gene is TRBJ1-5, the V gene TRBV7-9; 8 nucleotides line up with TRBD1. J lost 7 bases, V lost 1 base, and 9 bases had no gene match. CDR1 and CDR2 (germline): SEHNR, FQNEAQ (reference sequence). The CDR3 covers 16 residues.